The 26 T cell receptor beta chains below were found in one sample sequenced in a study of a mutant IDH1 vaccine in newly diagnosed glioma (dated by TCRdb to about 2021). These TCRs' antigens remain unknown. Receptor amplification or capture employed the immunoSEQ multiplex PCR assay. TCRdb provides this immuneACCESS table in a form limited to in-frame rearrangements. Some clones are lacking; in checked studies, under half of them reflect an unresolved V gene, and why the rest are absent is not known. The table for this sample lists about 67,000 clones; 75% to 90% of them were counted only once. The top ten hold 3.8% of the sample. Read against the paper, the sample's time point label means: week 47, end of study. Every vaccine dose consisted of 300 ug of a 20-mer mutant IDH1 peptide in Montanide, administered subcutaneously together with topical imiquimod. The sample here was PBMCs, taken from a glioma patient whose treatment included an IDH1 peptide vaccine. The source is a young man with glioma.

A single count supports this clone. The chain uses TRBV5-1 and TRBJ1-1, with D maybe TRBD1 (6 bases). There are 13 residues in the CDR3. CDR1 is SGHRS, CDR2 YFSETQ, per germline. Trimming stripped 2 bases from V and 8 bases from J, with 13 bases between. DNA for the CDR3: TGCGCCAGCAGCTTAAAGGGGGTGAGCGAAGCTTTCTTT. Translation: CASSLKGVSEAFF.

The genes are TRBV7-9 and TRBJ2-3; D is unresolved. This CDR3 region has 11 residues. Deletions cut 4 bases from V and 5 bases from J, with 4 bases between. Germline V gene lookup returns CDR1 SEHNR and CDR2 FQNEAQ (reference sequence). CDR3 amino acids: CASSWLDTQYF. As DNA, the CDR3 is TGTGCCAGCAGCTGGTTAGATACGCAGTATTTT.

This sequence joins TRBV7-8 and TRBJ1-1; D gene uncertain. Germline CDR1 and CDR2: SGHVS and FQNEAQ. V lost 3 bases, J lost 5 bases, and 10 bases lay in between. CDR3 length: 13 residues. The CDR3 nucleotides read TGTGCCAGCAGCTTCCAGTCGTTAACTGAAGCTTTCTTT. Its protein product is CASSFQSLTEAFF.

The chain combines TRBV2 with TRBJ1-2, with a weak D call TRBD1 (6 bases). The V end lost 7 bases, the J end lost 3 bases, and 21 bases lay between the germline ends. The CDR3 is 16 amino acids. The V gene's germline CDR1 is SNHLY and CDR2 FYNNEI. The CDR3 nucleotides read TGTGCCAGCACCCCGTGGAGGGGGGGCGCTTACTATGGCTACACCTTC. Translation: CASTPWRGGAYYGYTF.

V and J are TRBV5-4 and TRBJ1-5; the D gene is possibly TRBD1 (5 bases). The CDR3 covers 20 residues. Trimming removed 0 bases at V and 0 bases at J, with 22 bases between. The germline V gene has CDR1 SGHNT and CDR2 YYREEE (reference sequence). CDR3 bases: TGTGCCAGCAGCTTGGAACAGGTACGCCCTCTTTTCTATAGCAATCAGCCCCAGCATTTT. It yields the protein CASSLEQVRPLFYSNQPQHF.

The rearrangement links TRBV7-6 to TRBJ2-2, with D uncertain. CDR1 is SGHVS, CDR2 FNYEAQ, per germline. The CDR3 totals 13 residues. With 4 bases removed from V and 5 bases from J, the gap between germline ends came to 8 bases. CDR3 residues: CASSSYSTGELFF. The CDR3 nucleotides are TGTGCCAGCAGCTCCTATAGTACCGGGGAGCTGTTTTTT.

V and J are TRBV18 and TRBJ2-7; no clear D gene. V was shortened by 0 bases and J by 3 bases, with 6 bases between the two germline ends. Germline V gene data show CDR1 as KGHSH and CDR2 as LQKENI. The CDR3 spans 13 residues. CDR3 in amino acids: CASSPPGIYEQYF. The CDR3 DNA reads as TGTGCCAGCTCACCACCAGGGATCTACGAGCAGTACTTC.

The rearrangement links TRBV10-1 to TRBJ1-1; a weak D match, TRBD1 (6 bases). Germline lookup yields CDR1 WNHNN and CDR2 SYGVQD (reference sequence). Trimming cost V 6 bases and J 5 bases, with 13 bases left between them. This CDR3 has 13 residues. The CDR3 protein is CASRVDRRTEAFF. CDR3 DNA sequence: TGCGCCAGCAGAGTTGACAGGAGGACTGAAGCTTTCTTT.

The chain uses TRBV7-9 and TRBJ2-7; 7 nucleotides align to TRBD1. CDR1 and CDR2 (germline): SEHNR, FQNEAQ (reference sequence). The J segment lost 6 bases and the V segment lost 5 bases, leaving 10 bases of the junction unmatched. The CDR3 sequence is 14 residues long. The CDR3 here is CASSPKGQYTEQYF. Written as DNA, the CDR3 is TGTGCCAGCAGCCCGAAGGGACAGTATACCGAGCAGTACTTC.

The chain is built from TRBV25-1 and TRBJ1-5; D is unclear. Between the trimmed V and J ends, which lost 7 bases and 2 bases, there was a span of 21 bases. Germline CDR1 is MGHDK and CDR2 is SYGVNS. The CDR3 is 17 amino acids. The CDR3 region has the DNA TGTGCCAGCAATAAGAGAGAACCTCCGAGTGGCAATCAGCCCCAGCATTTT. As protein: CASNKREPPSGNQPQHF.

The rearrangement links TRBV6-5 to TRBJ2-3; D ambiguous. This CDR3 has 14 amino acids. Trimming stripped 2 bases from V and 0 bases from J, with 6 bases between. The germline V gene encodes CDR1 MNHEY and CDR2 SVGAGI. This CDR3 reads CASSYVQSTDTQYF. The CDR3 nucleotides are TGTGCCAGCAGTTACGTCCAGAGCACAGATACGCAGTATTTT.

V usage is TRBV11-2 and J usage is TRBJ1-1; D gene uncertain. V was cut by 5 bases and J by 7 bases, with 11 bases left in between. Germline values: CDR1 SGHAT, CDR2 FQNNGV. The CDR3 spans 12 residues. This chain's CDR3 is CASSPDGYEAFF. CDR3 nucleotide sequence: TGTGCCAGCAGCCCGGACGGCTATGAAGCTTTCTTT.

This clone was observed a few times. This chain connects TRBV15 to TRBJ1-5, with TRBD1 matching over 10 bases. This CDR3 contains 16 residues. Germline values: CDR1 LNHNV, CDR2 YYDKDF (reference sequence). Trimming cost V 3 bases and J 0 bases; bases outside gene matches: 2. The CDR3 nucleotides read TGTGCCACCAGCAGGGGACAGGGGTATAGCAATCAGCCCCAGCATTTT. It translates to CATSRGQGYSNQPQHF.

V usage is TRBV10-3 and J usage is TRBJ1-1; 10 nucleotides line up with TRBD1. The ends lost 0 bases at V and 1 base at J; junction bases unmatched: 8. The CDR3 contains 18 residues. Germline CDR1 reads ENHRY; CDR2 reads SYGVKD. The CDR3 reads CAISESVTGGFRNTEAFF. Here the CDR3 DNA reads TGTGCCATCAGTGAGTCAGTGACAGGGGGCTTTCGGAACACTGAAGCTTTCTTT.

In its sample, this clone was seen once. The chain employs TRBV7-2 and TRBJ1-4; D is perhaps TRBD1 (6 bases). Germline CDR1 is SGHTA and CDR2 is FQGNSA. The V and J ends lost 0 bases and 8 bases respectively, with 10 bases between them. The CDR3 totals 14 residues. CDR3 loop: CASSLAGGWEKLFF. The CDR3 nucleotides read TGTGCCAGCAGCTTAGCAGGGGGGTGGGAAAAACTGTTTTTT.

The chain combines TRBV6-5 with TRBJ2-5; 7 nucleotides line up with TRBD1. The length of the CDR3 is 12 residues. With V trimmed by 6 bases and J by 5 bases, 3 bases remained unmatched. Germline-derived CDR1 and CDR2 are MNHEY and SVGAGI. The DNA of the CDR3 is TGTGCCAGCAGAGACAGGGAGGAGACCCAGTACTTC. Translating gives CASRDREETQYF.

This rearrangement joins TRBV10-3 to TRBJ2-5; D tentatively reads TRBD1 or TRBD2 (5 bases each). Germline V CDR1 and CDR2: ENHRY, SYGVKD. V lost 6 bases and J 5 bases, leaving 16 bases between the germline ends. The CDR3 has 14 residues. CDR3 coding DNA: TGTGCCATCAGATGGGACCAATCGGGGGAGACCCAGTACTTC. As protein: CAIRWDQSGETQYF.

The V gene is TRBV25-1, the J gene TRBJ2-5, with 9 positions matching TRBD2. Per the germline V gene, CDR1 is MGHDK and CDR2 is SYGVNS. The V and J ends lost 3 bases and 2 bases, in that order; junction bases with no gene match: 13. CDR3 size: 18 residues. The CDR3 protein is CASSEGVIAGATQETQYF. The CDR3 region has the DNA TGTGCCAGCAGTGAGGGAGTGATAGCGGGGGCCACGCAAGAGACCCAGTACTTC.

The J gene is TRBJ1-1, the V gene TRBV11-2; 10 bases agree with TRBD1. The J segment lost 2 bases and the V segment lost 5 bases, leaving 5 bases of the junction unmatched. In germline, CDR1 is SGHAT, CDR2 FQNNGV. The CDR3 is 15 residues long. The CDR3 coding sequence is TGTGCCAGCAGCCCCCGGACAGGGGGAAACACTGAAGCTTTCTTT. Translation: CASSPRTGGNTEAFF.

This chain connects TRBV18 to TRBJ2-7; D is ambiguous. Trimming pared 1 base from V and 0 bases from J, leaving 16 bases between. The germline V gene encodes CDR1 KGHSH and CDR2 LQKENI. The CDR3 is made up of 17 amino acids. This CDR3 is CASSPLSAVASSYEQYF. In nucleotides, the CDR3 is TGTGCCAGCTCACCACTTTCTGCAGTTGCAAGCTCCTACGAGCAGTACTTC.

CDR3 amino acids: CASSSSLGEARYF. The CDR3 coding sequence is TGTGCCAGCTCAAGCAGTCTAGGGGAAGCTCGGTACTTC. The chain employs TRBV18 and TRBJ2-7, with D possibly TRBD1 on 5 matching bases. The ends were cut back, 5 bases at V and 12 bases at J, with 20 bases in the middle. Germline-derived CDR1 and CDR2 are KGHSH and LQKENI. The CDR3 consists of 13 residues. Looking up the rest from reference TRBV18 and TRBJ2-7 gives the full variable domain: NAGVMQNPRHLVRRRGQEARLRCSPMKGHSHVYWYRQLPEEGLKFMVYLQKENIIDESGMPKERFSAEFPKEGPSILRIQQVVRGDSAAYFCASSSSLGEARYFGPGTRLTVT.

Remarks on this clone: The CDR3 carries no conserved terminal phenylalanine or tryptophan, so it likely arises from a read error. This chain uses TRBV15 with TRBJ2-7; D gene ambiguous. The V gene's germline CDR1 is LNHNV and CDR2 YYDKDF (reference sequence). The ends were cut back, 0 bases at V and 7 bases at J, with 7 bases in the middle. The CDR3 length is 12 residues. CDR3 in DNA: TGTGCCACCAGCAGAGATGGGCGTGAGCAGTACCTC. This gives the protein CATSRDGREQYL.

The genes are TRBV12-5 and TRBJ2-7; D is uncertain. The germline V gene encodes CDR1 LGHNT and CDR2 FRNRAP. This CDR3 has 12 residues. Trimming took off 1 base at V and 2 bases at J, with 3 bases between the two ends. Written as DNA, the CDR3 is TGTGCTAGTGGTTTGGAGGCCTACGAGCAGTACTTC. This sequence encodes CASGLEAYEQYF.

The gene calls are TRBV11-2 and TRBJ1-4, with D perhaps matching TRBD1 (6 bases). Germline CDR1 is SGHAT and CDR2 is FQNNGV. The CDR3 runs 10 residues. V was shortened by 9 bases and J by 12 bases, with 11 bases between the two germline ends. The CDR3 bases are TGTGCCAGTAAGGGGGTTCAACTGTTTTTT. Its protein product is CASKGVQLFF.

This clone was seen only a few times. CDR3 sequence reads: CASREQGLSTEAFF. The CDR3 region has the DNA TGTGCCAGTAGAGAACAGGGGCTGAGCACTGAAGCTTTCTTT. This chain uses TRBV19 with TRBJ1-1, with 7 positions matching TRBD1. CDR1 and CDR2 (germline): LNHDA, SQIVND (reference sequence). V shed 6 bases, J shed 4 bases, and the junction held 8 bases outside the gene matches. The CDR3 length is 14 residues.

Only a few counts were recorded for this clone. This sequence joins TRBV14 and TRBJ2-4, with a weak D call TRBD1 (5 bases). The CDR3 has 13 amino acids. Trimming removed 3 bases at V and 6 bases at J, with 9 bases between. CDR1 and CDR2 from the germline V gene are SGHDN and FVKESK. The DNA of the CDR3 is TGTGCCAGCAGCCATGGAAGGGGAAACATTCAGTACTTC. Protein: CASSHGRGNIQYF. Looking up the rest from reference TRBV14 and TRBJ2-4 gives the full variable domain: EAGVTQFPSHSVIEKGQTVTLRCDPISGHDNLYWYRRVMGKEIKFLLHFVKESKQDESGMPNNRFLAERTGGTYSTLKVQPAELEDSGVYFCASSHGRGNIQYFGAGTRLSVL.